The 11 T cell receptor beta chains below come from one sample, sequenced in a study of OX40 agonist ivuxolimab in advanced cancers. Repertoires were generated with immunoSEQ multiplex PCR, while TCRdb's copy carries only in-frame clones and drops some. The sample contains tens of thousands of clones, 75% to 90% of which appear only once. This material consisted of CD4+ or CD8+ T cells sorted from blood, taken in a trial of the OX40 agonist ivuxolimab. These receptors were obtained from an adult with an advanced solid tumor such as melanoma, head and neck, liver or kidney cancer.

The V call is TRBV6-1, the J call TRBJ1-1, with a weak D call TRBD1 (5 bases). Germline V lookup: CDR1 MNHNS, CDR2 SASEGT. Trimming pared 6 bases from V and 11 bases from J, leaving 13 bases between. This CDR3 is built from 11 residues. Written as DNA, the CDR3 is TGTGCCAGCAGATCAGACAGTCGGGCTTTCTTT. Protein: CASRSDSRAFF.

The V call is TRBV5-1, the J call TRBJ2-3; TRBD1 is a possible D gene (8 bases). Germline CDR1 and CDR2: SGHRS and YFSETQ. V lost 4 bases and J 6 bases, leaving 15 bases between the germline ends. This CDR3 has 14 residues. This CDR3 reads CASSRDRGGDTQYF. CDR3 nucleotide sequence: TGCGCCAGCAGCCGAGACAGGGGAGGGGATACGCAGTATTTT. Full variable domain (outside the CDR3, taken from reference TRBV5-1 and TRBJ2-3): KAGVTQTPRYLIKTRGQQVTLSCSPISGHRSVSWYQQTPGQGLQFLFEYFSETQRNKGNFPGRFSGRQFSNSRSEMNVSTLELGDSALYLCASSRDRGGDTQYFGPGTRLTVL.

This chain joins TRBV5-1 and TRBJ1-2, with unresolved D. This CDR3 is 14 amino acids long. V dropped 2 bases and J dropped 0 bases, with 8 bases sitting between them. Germline values: CDR1 SGHRS, CDR2 YFSETQ. The CDR3 sequence is CASSLAPSNYGYTF. As DNA, the CDR3 is TGCGCCAGCAGCTTAGCCCCATCTAACTATGGCTACACCTTC.

This clone was counted only a few times. The J gene is TRBJ2-2, the V gene TRBV5-1; 7 nucleotides match TRBD1. Germline loops: CDR1 SGHRS, CDR2 YFSETQ. With 5 bases clipped from V and 7 bases from J, the junction kept 8 bases outside the gene matches. This CDR3 is built from 14 residues. The CDR3 region has the DNA TGCGCCAGCAGGTCCGACAGGGATCTCGGGGAGCTGTTTTTT. Protein product: CASRSDRDLGELFF. The full variable domain, rest sourced from reference TRBV5-1 and TRBJ2-2, is KAGVTQTPRYLIKTRGQQVTLSCSPISGHRSVSWYQQTPGQGLQFLFEYFSETQRNKGNFPGRFSGRQFSNSRSEMNVSTLELGDSALYLCASRSDRDLGELFFGEGSRLTVL.

The CDR3 sequence: CASSLDGLAAYNEQFF. The DNA for the CDR3 is TGTGCCAGCAGCTTAGACGGACTAGCGGCCTACAATGAGCAGTTCTTC. The V call is TRBV11-3, the J call TRBJ2-1, with 10 bases aligning to TRBD2. The germline V gene has CDR1 SGHNT and CDR2 YENEEA. With V trimmed by 0 bases and J by 2 bases, 1 base remained unmatched. This CDR3 has 16 amino acids.

This clone was seen a few times. The rearrangement links TRBV5-4 to TRBJ1-1; TRBD1 matches 7 bases. The ends lost 6 bases at V and 0 bases at J; junction bases unmatched: 8. Germline values: CDR1 SGHNT, CDR2 YYREEE (reference sequence). The CDR3 totals 15 residues. CDR3 protein: CASTLPGQMNTEAFF. In DNA, the CDR3 is TGTGCCAGCACCCTCCCGGGACAGATGAACACTGAAGCTTTCTTT.

The J gene is TRBJ1-2, the V gene TRBV6-5; unclear D gene. V was trimmed by 6 bases and J by 5 bases, leaving 19 bases between them. The length of the CDR3 is 15 residues. Germline CDR1 reads MNHEY; CDR2 reads SVGAGI. In nucleotides, the CDR3 is TGTGCCAGCAGCGCACGCCCGGGATCCATTTATGGCTACACCTTC. This sequence encodes CASSARPGSIYGYTF.

The V gene is TRBV19, the J gene TRBJ2-5, with D perhaps TRBD1 (6 bases). Germline V gene lookup returns CDR1 LNHDA and CDR2 SQIVND (reference sequence). The CDR3 loop spans 12 amino acids. Trimming took 2 bases from V and 5 from J, leaving 6 bases between them. The DNA of the CDR3 is TGTGCCAGTAGTATAAGGGGGGAGACCCAGTACTTC. Protein product: CASSIRGETQYF.

The J gene is TRBJ2-3, the V gene TRBV2; TRBD2 matches at 9 bases. V lost 6 bases, J lost 8 bases, and 9 bases stayed unmatched. This CDR3 comprises 14 residues. Germline loops: CDR1 SNHLY, CDR2 FYNNEI. CDR3 DNA sequence: TGTGCCAGCAGACTGGCGGGGGGGCCGGGTACGCAGTATTTT. This sequence encodes CASRLAGGPGTQYF.

The J gene is TRBJ1-5, the V gene TRBV19, with D maybe TRBD1 (6 bases). The germline V gene has CDR1 LNHDA and CDR2 SQIVND (reference sequence). The ends were cut back, 4 bases at V and 3 bases at J, with 10 bases in the middle. The CDR3 runs 14 residues. CDR3 coding DNA: TGTGCCAGTAGTAGGAGGGGGGTCAATCAGCCCCAGCATTTT. It encodes CASSRRGVNQPQHF.

The chain links TRBV11-2 to TRBJ2-5; 8 nucleotides line up with TRBD2. The junction had 9 bases not matched to a gene; V was cut back by 5 bases and J by 7 bases. The CDR3 length is 14 residues. Looked up from germline, CDR1 is SGHAT and CDR2 is FQNNGV. The CDR3 nucleotides read TGTGCCAGCAGCCTTCCCGGGAGGGGACGGACCCAGTACTTC. Translated, it gives CASSLPGRGRTQYF.